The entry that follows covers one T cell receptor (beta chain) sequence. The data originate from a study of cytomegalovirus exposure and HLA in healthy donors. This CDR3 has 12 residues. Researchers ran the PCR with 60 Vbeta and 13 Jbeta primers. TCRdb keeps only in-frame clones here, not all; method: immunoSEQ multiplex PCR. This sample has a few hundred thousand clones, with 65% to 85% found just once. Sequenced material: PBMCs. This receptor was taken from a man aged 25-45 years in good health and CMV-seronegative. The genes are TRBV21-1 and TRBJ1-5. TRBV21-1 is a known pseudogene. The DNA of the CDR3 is TGTGCCAGCAGCAAACTACCCCAGCCCCAGCATTTT. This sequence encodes CASSKLPQPQHF.